The rows below give T cell receptor beta chains drawn from one sample of a study of identical twins. Each CDR3 protein is one row after TCRdb ran MiXCR on the 5' RACE reads. The sample records more than 400,000 distinct CDR3 sequences, 12% to 15% being singletons. These sequences were also reported in another study, on yellow fever vaccine responses in identical twins.

The sample was CD4+ T cells sorted from blood. Receptors were obtained from a woman between 18 and 29 years old in good health. The CDR3 runs from the conserved cysteine through the conserved F or W. Fields, in order: V gene, J gene, CDR3 length, D gene, clone size, CDR3 protein. The D gene is left open where the match is weak. The size entry is marked missing in some rows and otherwise reads once, few, many or a size class.

V gene: TRBV20-1
J gene: TRBJ2-3
CDR3 length: 14
D gene: .
clone size: few
CDR3 protein: CSAQRVIGTDTQYF

V gene: TRBV24-1
J gene: TRBJ2-7
CDR3 length: 12
D gene: .
clone size: .
CDR3 protein: CATSDFGVGEYF

V gene: TRBV24-1
J gene: TRBJ2-1
CDR3 length: 14
D gene: TRBD2
clone size: few
CDR3 protein: CATNPGGSYNEQFF

V gene: TRBV3-1
J gene: TRBJ2-3
CDR3 length: 16
D gene: .
clone size: .
CDR3 protein: CASSQDDRFKRDTQYF

V gene: TRBV5-1
J gene: TRBJ2-1
CDR3 length: 17
D gene: TRBD2
clone size: few
CDR3 protein: CASSPNTGTSGRRRQFF

V gene: TRBV10-3
J gene: TRBJ2-1
CDR3 length: 18
D gene: TRBD2
clone size: .
CDR3 protein: CAISPADPGLARWNEQFF

V gene: TRBV5-1
J gene: TRBJ2-2
CDR3 length: 15
D gene: .
clone size: .
CDR3 protein: CASWGEATNTGELFF

V gene: TRBV11-2
J gene: TRBJ2-5
CDR3 length: 14
D gene: .
clone size: .
CDR3 protein: CASSLDWGRETQYF

V gene: TRBV4-1
J gene: TRBJ2-1
CDR3 length: 17
D gene: TRBD2
clone size: .
CDR3 protein: CASSRGLAGASYNEQFF

V gene: TRBV29-1
J gene: TRBJ2-3
CDR3 length: 14
D gene: .
clone size: few
CDR3 protein: CSVNGITRTDTQYF

V gene: TRBV5-4
J gene: TRBJ2-2
CDR3 length: 16
D gene: TRBD1
clone size: .
CDR3 protein: CASSLVGQGSTGELFF

V gene: TRBV7-2
J gene: TRBJ2-5
CDR3 length: 16
D gene: TRBD2
clone size: .
CDR3 protein: CASSLGGGRYQETQYF

V gene: TRBV20-1
J gene: TRBJ2-3
CDR3 length: 15
D gene: .
clone size: few
CDR3 protein: CSASTTSPSTDTQYF

V gene: TRBV29-1
J gene: TRBJ1-1
CDR3 length: 13
D gene: .
clone size: few
CDR3 protein: CSVSHDQNTEAFF

V gene: TRBV27
J gene: TRBJ2-3
CDR3 length: 14
D gene: TRBD1
clone size: few
CDR3 protein: CASSTRTGPDTQYF

V gene: TRBV27
J gene: TRBJ2-5
CDR3 length: 15
D gene: TRBD2
clone size: few
CDR3 protein: CASSEKRELRETQYF

V gene: TRBV7-9
J gene: TRBJ2-7
CDR3 length: 17
D gene: TRBD2
clone size: .
CDR3 protein: CASRPSGPAGGPGEQYF

V gene: TRBV11-2
J gene: TRBJ2-1
CDR3 length: 15
D gene: .
clone size: few
CDR3 protein: CASSLEGSPWNEQFF

V gene: TRBV29-1
J gene: TRBJ2-2
CDR3 length: 13
D gene: .
clone size: few
CDR3 protein: CSVLSPIIGELFF

V gene: TRBV5-6
J gene: TRBJ2-3
CDR3 length: 15
D gene: TRBD1
clone size: .
CDR3 protein: CASSFGDRGTDTQYF

V gene: TRBV18
J gene: TRBJ2-7
CDR3 length: 15
D gene: TRBD2
clone size: .
CDR3 protein: CASSPRSSGKEEQYF

V gene: TRBV5-1
J gene: TRBJ2-2
CDR3 length: 15
D gene: TRBD2
clone size: .
CDR3 protein: CASSSSSGGIGELFF

V gene: TRBV6-2/TRBV6-3
J gene: TRBJ1-4
CDR3 length: 15
D gene: TRBD1
clone size: few
CDR3 protein: CASSPGQVDSEKLFF

V gene: TRBV12-3/TRBV12-4
J gene: TRBJ2-3
CDR3 length: 15
D gene: TRBD2
clone size: .
CDR3 protein: CASVLADFSTDTQYF

V gene: TRBV7-2
J gene: TRBJ2-3
CDR3 length: 9
D gene: .
clone size: .
CDR3 protein: CAYERGQYF

V gene: TRBV11-3
J gene: TRBJ2-7
CDR3 length: 16
D gene: TRBD2
clone size: .
CDR3 protein: CASSLDVTSGSYEQYF

V gene: TRBV12-3/TRBV12-4
J gene: TRBJ2-3
CDR3 length: 13
D gene: .
clone size: .
CDR3 protein: CASSLVLTDTQYF

V gene: TRBV20-1
J gene: TRBJ1-1
CDR3 length: 11
D gene: .
clone size: .
CDR3 protein: CSARGDTEAFF

V gene: TRBV29-1
J gene: TRBJ2-2
CDR3 length: 12
D gene: .
clone size: few
CDR3 protein: CSVEESTGELFF

V gene: TRBV3-1
J gene: TRBJ2-2
CDR3 length: 14
D gene: .
clone size: .
CDR3 protein: CASSQDGKTGELFF

V gene: TRBV7-8
J gene: TRBJ2-1
CDR3 length: 16
D gene: TRBD2
clone size: few
CDR3 protein: CASSSSGGGAGNEQFF

V gene: TRBV27
J gene: TRBJ2-2
CDR3 length: 20
D gene: TRBD2
clone size: few
CDR3 protein: CASSSLLGVAGVRNTGELFF

V gene: TRBV5-1
J gene: TRBJ2-3
CDR3 length: 19
D gene: TRBD2
clone size: once
CDR3 protein: CASSLTPAGTSGRADTQYF

V gene: TRBV28
J gene: TRBJ2-4
CDR3 length: 13
D gene: .
clone size: .
CDR3 protein: CASSFRGADIQYF

V gene: TRBV10-3
J gene: TRBJ2-1
CDR3 length: 16
D gene: TRBD2
clone size: .
CDR3 protein: CAISATGTSAYNEQFF

V gene: TRBV14
J gene: TRBJ1-1
CDR3 length: 14
D gene: .
clone size: .
CDR3 protein: CASSPRGRGPEAFF

V gene: TRBV7-8
J gene: TRBJ2-1
CDR3 length: 18
D gene: TRBD2
clone size: many
CDR3 protein: CASLTMGLAGDGDNEQFF

V gene: TRBV12-3/TRBV12-4
J gene: TRBJ2-1
CDR3 length: 15
D gene: .
clone size: many
CDR3 protein: CASSTSGGAYNEQFF

V gene: TRBV20-1
J gene: TRBJ1-1
CDR3 length: 14
D gene: .
clone size: .
CDR3 protein: CSAKSGGRDTEAFF

V gene: TRBV9
J gene: TRBJ2-3
CDR3 length: 16
D gene: TRBD2
clone size: few
CDR3 protein: CASSVGASGSTDTQYF

V gene: TRBV5-1
J gene: TRBJ2-2
CDR3 length: 15
D gene: TRBD1
clone size: many
CDR3 protein: CASSSGTVNTGELFF

V gene: TRBV7-9
J gene: TRBJ2-1
CDR3 length: 16
D gene: .
clone size: .
CDR3 protein: CASSLVSLLLYNEQFF

V gene: TRBV11-3
J gene: TRBJ2-6
CDR3 length: 18
D gene: .
clone size: .
CDR3 protein: CASSLVAGVSSGANVLTF